A single sample gave rise to the 8 T cell receptor beta chains below, sequenced in a study of blood T cell repertoires in COVID-19. Produced via immunoSEQ multiplex PCR; TCRdb's table is partial and in-frame only. The sample lists about 150,000 clones; 80% to 90% were seen once. The sample taken for sequencing was peripheral blood. These TCRs come from a woman between 50 and 59 years old with acute or convalescent COVID-19.

This chain uses TRBV4-2 with TRBJ1-4; D call uncertain. V was clipped by 4 bases and J by 7 bases, with 10 bases between them. Germline lookup yields CDR1 LGHNA and CDR2 YNFKEQ. The CDR3 is 13 amino acids. The CDR3 region has the DNA TGTGCCAGCAGCCCCGAGGACTTTGAAAAACTGTTTTTT. This codes for CASSPEDFEKLFF.

The rearrangement joins TRBV19 to TRBJ1-2, with 8 positions matching TRBD1. Germline lookup yields CDR1 LNHDA and CDR2 SQIVND (reference sequence). The CDR3 sequence is 14 residues long. V was pared by 3 bases and J by 6 bases, with 6 bases of the junction left unmatched. CDR3 sequence reads: CASSIPAGGNGYTF. Here the CDR3 DNA reads TGTGCCAGTAGTATTCCGGCAGGGGGCAATGGCTACACCTTC.

CDR3 protein: CATGDRGLEQYF. In DNA form, the CDR3 reads TGTGCCACGGGGGACAGGGGGCTCGAGCAGTACTTC. This chain links TRBV6-5 with TRBJ2-7; 12 nucleotides agree with TRBD1. This CDR3 comprises 12 residues. J lost 6 bases, V lost 10 bases, and 4 bases had no gene match. Germline loops: CDR1 MNHEY, CDR2 SVGAGI.

The V call is TRBV20-1, the J call TRBJ2-1; D possibly corresponds to TRBD2 (5 bases). The length of the CDR3 is 15 residues. The V gene lost 3 bases and the J gene lost 8 bases, with 20 bases spanning the gap. In germline, CDR1 is DFQATT, CDR2 SNEGSKA (reference sequence). The CDR3 bases are TGCAGTGCTAGTAATCCTACGGGAATCACATATGAGCAGTTCTTC. Residues: CSASNPTGITYEQFF.

The chain links TRBV6-5 to TRBJ2-5, with D unresolved. V lost 2 bases, J lost 1 base, and 8 bases lay in between. The germline V gene has CDR1 MNHEY and CDR2 SVGAGI. CDR3 length: 14 amino acids. CDR3 loop: CASSYGQTQETQYF. CDR3 nucleotide sequence: TGTGCCAGCAGTTACGGGCAGACCCAAGAGACCCAGTACTTC.

The J gene is TRBJ2-3, the V gene TRBV19; 9 nucleotides match TRBD1. The CDR3 loop spans 15 amino acids. J gave up 3 bases and V 5 bases, and 6 bases lay outside the gene matches. Germline CDR1 is LNHDA and CDR2 is SQIVND (reference sequence). The CDR3 loop reads CASSLQGARTDTQYF. The CDR3 DNA sequence: TGTGCCAGTAGTTTACAGGGGGCCAGGACAGATACGCAGTATTTT.

This chain's CDR3 is CASTRSRQGYCYGYTF. In nucleotides, the CDR3 is TGTGCCAGCACCCGCTCCCGACAGGGATATTGCTATGGCTACACCTTC. The rearrangement joins TRBV6-4 to TRBJ1-2, with 7 bases matching TRBD1. The junction had 15 bases not matched to a gene; V was cut back by 7 bases and J by 4 bases. This CDR3 is built from 16 residues. Germline values: CDR1 MRHNA, CDR2 SNTAGT.

Here the CDR3 reads CASTQGGNGYTF. DNA of the CDR3: TGTGCCAGTACACAGGGGGGTAATGGCTACACCTTC. This chain links TRBV19 with TRBJ1-2; 8 positions match TRBD1. CDR3 length: 12 residues. Per the germline V gene, CDR1 is LNHDA and CDR2 is SQIVND (reference sequence). Trimming removed 7 bases from V and 6 bases from J; junction bases left unmatched: 4.